This is a list of T cell receptor beta chains from one sample in a study of T cell repertoires in cytomegalovirus infection. No antigen has been identified for these receptors. TCRdb itself ran the reads through MiXCR, one entry per CDR3 protein. The table includes a few hundred thousand distinct CDR3 sequences, about 35% detected once. The input for sequencing was cultured PBMCs, taken from culture after CMV antigen stimulation. The receptors shown here come from a human donor in good health (CMV status not recorded). Some clones in this sample may be carry-over from other donors' samples. Each CDR3 is given with its conserved first and last residue. D genes are given only for firm matches. Clone size is given for some rows only: seen once, a few or many times, or a class if the clone is expanded.

size	D	V	J	DNA	CDR3
.	TRBD2	TRBV11-2	TRBJ2-3	TGTGCCAGCAGCTTAGGACTAGCGGGATTGGCAGATACGCAGTATTTT	CASSLGLAGLADTQYF
.	.	TRBV11-2	TRBJ2-5	TGTGCCAGCAGCGAGGGACGGGCGGGGACCCAGTACTTC	CASSEGRAGTQYF
.	TRBD2	TRBV10-3	TRBJ2-3	TGTGCCATCAGTGTAGCGGGACCCACAGATACGCAGTATTTT	CAISVAGPTDTQYF
many	.	TRBV7-2	TRBJ2-1	TGTGCCAGCAGCGTCCGGGTTTACAATGAGCAGTTCTTC	CASSVRVYNEQFF
few	.	TRBV2	TRBJ1-1	TGTGCCAGCAGGTCCGGGGGGAACACTGAAGCTTTCTTT	CASRSGGNTEAFF
.	TRBD1	TRBV7-6	TRBJ2-7	TGTGCCAGCAGCTTAGAGGTCCGGGCAGGGGGCCACGAGCAGTACTTC	CASSLEVRAGGHEQYF
few	TRBD1	TRBV7-6	TRBJ2-5	TGTGCCGGGGGACAGGGAGAGGAGACCCAGTACTTC	CAGGQGEETQYF
.	.	TRBV20-1	TRBJ2-1	TGCAGTGCTGACAGTGAGGTGGGCTACAATGAGCAGTTCTTC	CSADSEVGYNEQFF
few	.	TRBV19	TRBJ2-1	TGTGCCAGTAGTTCGGTATCGAGCTCCTACAATGAGCAGTTCTTC	CASSSVSSSYNEQFF
.	TRBD2	TRBV5-4	TRBJ2-7	TGTGCCAGCAGCTTGGGTACTAGCGGTCCCTACGAGCAGTACTTC	CASSLGTSGPYEQYF
few	.	TRBV19	TRBJ2-1	TGTGCCAGTAGCCGGGGTCTGGCCCACTACAATGAGCAGTTCTTC	CASSRGLAHYNEQFF
few	.	TRBV4-1	TRBJ2-3	TGCGCCAGCAGCCAAGATGACGGCCCGGTGCCAGATACGCAGTATTTT	CASSQDDGPVPDTQYF
.	.	TRBV6-1	TRBJ1-1	TGTGCCAGCAGTGTGACCCAGAACTCTGAAGCTTTCTTT	CASSVTQNSEAFF
.	.	TRBV12-3/TRBV12-4	TRBJ1-2	TGTGCCAGCAGATCAGACGGCAACTATGGCTACACCTTC	CASRSDGNYGYTF
few	TRBD2	TRBV11-2	TRBJ2-5	TGTGCCAGCAGCTCATTAGGCCCTCGGACTAGCGGGAGGGTGACCCAGTACTTC	CASSSLGPRTSGRVTQYF
.	.	TRBV7-6	TRBJ2-1	TGTGCCAGCAGCTTAGCGGAGGGAGACCAGTTCTTC	CASSLAEGDQFF
few	.	TRBV9	TRBJ2-1	TGTGCCAGCAGCGCCGCGACTATCAATGAGCAGTTCTTC	CASSAATINEQFF
.	TRBD2	TRBV29-1	TRBJ2-7	TGCAGCGTTGAAGTTAGCGGGAGGGCCCCCTACGAGCAGTACTTC	CSVEVSGRAPYEQYF
few	.	TRBV29-1	TRBJ1-5	TGCAGCGCTAGTGAAAACCTCAATCAGCCCCAGCATTTT	CSASENLNQPQHF
.	.	TRBV19	TRBJ1-5	TGTGCCAGTAGTATAGCACTTACTGCTGGGAATCAGCCCCAGCATTTT	CASSIALTAGNQPQHF
.	TRBD2	TRBV6-5	TRBJ2-2	TGTGCCAGCAGCCGCCTAGCGGGAGAATTAACCGGGGAGCTGTTTTTT	CASSRLAGELTGELFF
.	.	TRBV20-1	TRBJ1-2	TGCAGTGCTGATGTTGGAGCTGACGGCTACACCTTC	CSADVGADGYTF
.	.	TRBV6-2/TRBV6-3	TRBJ2-7	TGTGCCAGCAGGAAGAGTGGGTCCAGCTCCTACGAGCAGTACTTC	CASRKSGSSSYEQYF
.	.	TRBV24-1	TRBJ2-1	TGTGCCACCAGTGAATACAAGGATGAGCAGTTCTTC	CATSEYKDEQFF
few	TRBD1	TRBV7-9	TRBJ1-5	TGTGCCAGTCCACCGGGACAGGGGCATCACAATCAGCCCCAGCATTTT	CASPPGQGHHNQPQHF
.	TRBD2	TRBV6-1	TRBJ2-5	TGTGCCAGCAGTCTACAAAGGAGGGAGGGCTGGGAGACCCAGTACTTC	CASSLQRREGWETQYF
.	.	TRBV19	TRBJ2-1	TGTGCCAGTAGTATTGTGGGGGACTCCTACAATGAGCAGTTCTTC	CASSIVGDSYNEQFF
.	TRBD2	TRBV4-1	TRBJ2-1	TGCGCCAGCAGCCAAGAACCGGGACTAGCGGGAGGCGAGCAGTTCTTC	CASSQEPGLAGGEQFF
many	.	TRBV19	TRBJ1-1	TGTGCCAGTAGAATGAGATCCATGAACACTGAAGCTTTCTTT	CASRMRSMNTEAFF
.	.	TRBV27	TRBJ2-1	TGTGCCAGCAGTTTGGTTAGCGCCTTCTACAATGAGCAGTTCTTC	CASSLVSAFYNEQFF
.	TRBD1	TRBV10-3	TRBJ2-3	TGTGCCATCAGTGGAGGGGGCGCGATCCGCACAGATACGCAGTATTTT	CAISGGGAIRTDTQYF
.	TRBD2	TRBV15	TRBJ2-5	TGTGCCACCAGCAGAGATTACGGGAGGGAGACCCAGTACTTC	CATSRDYGRETQYF
few	TRBD2	TRBV6-1	TRBJ2-1	TGTGCCAGCAGTGAATCCACGTGGGCTAGCGGGGGGGGGAATGAGCAGTTCTTC	CASSESTWASGGGNEQFF
few	.	TRBV7-2	TRBJ2-2	TGTGCCAGCAGCTCCGGGTGGTCCGGGGAGCTGTTTTTT	CASSSGWSGELFF
few	.	TRBV7-9	TRBJ1-5	TGTGCCAGCAGCTCACCCGGGTCTATCAATCAGCCCCAGCATTTT	CASSSPGSINQPQHF
.	TRBD2	TRBV9	TRBJ2-3	TGTGCCAGCAGCGCCTTAGCGGGAGGAGATACGCAGTATTTT	CASSALAGGDTQYF
.	TRBD1	TRBV7-2	TRBJ2-5	TGTGCCAGCAGCATGGACAGGGGCCAAGAGACCCAGTACTTC	CASSMDRGQETQYF
few	TRBD1	TRBV7-9	TRBJ1-1	TGTGCCAGCAGCCCGCGGACAGGGCGGACGAACACTGAAGCTTTCTTT	CASSPRTGRTNTEAFF
few	.	TRBV28	TRBJ2-1	TGTGCCAGCAGTTTATTAGGCCCCATAGACGAGCAGTTCTTC	CASSLLGPIDEQFF
.	TRBD1	TRBV29-1	TRBJ1-1	TGCAGCGTTGCGCTGGACAGGGAGAACACTGAAGCTTTCTTT	CSVALDRENTEAFF
.	.	TRBV6-2/TRBV6-3	TRBJ2-2	TGTGCCAGCAGTGACGGAGGGGGGTACACCGGGGAGCTGTTTTTT	CASSDGGGYTGELFF
.	.	TRBV11-2	TRBJ2-5	TGTGCCAGCAGCTTAGCCAGGGATCGGACCCAGTACTTC	CASSLARDRTQYF
.	TRBD2	TRBV7-8	TRBJ2-3	TGTGCCAGCAGCCTCCTAGCGGGAGGGCAAGATACGCAGTATTTT	CASSLLAGGQDTQYF
.	TRBD1	TRBV10-3	TRBJ2-1	TGTGCCATCAGTGCACAGGGGTATGATGAGCAGTTCTTC	CAISAQGYDEQFF
.	.	TRBV29-1	TRBJ2-2	TGCAGCGTTGGATCCTCCAGCGAGGCGTTCGGCGGGGAGCTGTTTTTT	CSVGSSSEAFGGELFF
.	.	TRBV7-9	TRBJ2-7	TGTGCCAGCAGCCCCCCGGGGAACTCCTACGAGCAGTACTTC	CASSPPGNSYEQYF
.	TRBD2	TRBV4-1	TRBJ2-2	TGCGCCAGCAGCCAAGGGGAGACTAGCCCTGTCGGGAACACCGGGGAGCTGTTTTTT	CASSQGETSPVGNTGELFF
few	TRBD2	TRBV5-3	TRBJ2-3	TGTGCCAGCAGCTCCCCTATTAGCGGGATCGGCACAGATACGCAGTATTTT	CASSSPISGIGTDTQYF
.	.	TRBV19	TRBJ1-5	TGTGCCAGTAGTCCAGACATAAGGGGTCAGCCCCAGCATTTT	CASSPDIRGQPQHF
few	.	TRBV12-3/TRBV12-4	TRBJ2-1	TGTGCCAGCAGTCTCCATCTTCGGGCGGGGTTGGGCAATGAGCAGTTCTTC	CASSLHLRAGLGNEQFF
.	.	TRBV28	TRBJ2-1	TGTGCCAGCAGTCCGCGACGGGCGATCAATGAGCAGTTCTTC	CASSPRRAINEQFF
many	.	TRBV7-2	TRBJ2-3	TGTGCCAGCAGCTTAGGGACTCCACTAGATACGCAGTATTTT	CASSLGTPLDTQYF
few	TRBD1	TRBV28	TRBJ1-2	TGTGCCAGCAGTGCCCCGGGACAGGGAAGATATGGCTACACCTTC	CASSAPGQGRYGYTF
.	.	TRBV28	TRBJ1-2	TGTGCCAGCAGTCCCTTGGGGGTTGGCTATGGCTACACCTTC	CASSPLGVGYGYTF
few	.	TRBV6-7	TRBJ2-7	TGTGCCAGCAGTTACTCGGGGCAGGGGTCCTTTCCCGAGCAGTACTTC	CASSYSGQGSFPEQYF
many	.	TRBV24-1	TRBJ2-2	TGTGCCACCAGTGATTTAAGTCTCCGACGGGGGGAGCTGTTTTTT	CATSDLSLRRGELFF
.	.	TRBV29-1	TRBJ2-5	TGCAGCGTGGCCCCACAGGATCAAGAGACCCAGTACTTC	CSVAPQDQETQYF
.	.	TRBV6-2/TRBV6-3	TRBJ1-1	TGTGCCAGCAGTTACTCGTGGCAGCCTCTCGACACTGAAGCTTTCTTT	CASSYSWQPLDTEAFF
few	.	TRBV7-9	TRBJ1-2	TGTGCCAGCAGCGAACAGGGTAGTGGCTACGGTCGGGGCTACACCTTC	CASSEQGSGYGRGYTF